These 5 T cell receptor beta chains were all obtained from the same sample, sequenced in a study of human T cells and chemical hapten exposure. Time point of the sample: patch test 1, 2 weeks after DPC sensitization. As for treatment: therapeutic diphenylcyclopropenone sensitization with weekly scalp DPC. TCRdb ran MiXCR on the RACE reads and lists one entry per CDR3 protein. Among about 90,000 distinct CDR3 sequences, about 10% were seen once, and the ten largest hold roughly 2.2%. This sample comprised whole blood, obtained in connection with sensitization to the hapten diphenylcyclopropenone (DPC). The source is a man in his forties or fifties with alopecia areata. Some clones in this sample may be carry-over from other donors' samples.

This chain joins TRBV14 and TRBJ2-1; 10 bases fit TRBD2. The V gene end was trimmed by 4 bases and the J gene end by 9 bases; junction bases not matched to a gene: 12. CDR3 size: 16 residues. Germline-derived CDR1 and CDR2 are SGHDN and FVKESK. Here the CDR3 reads CASSPPGLAGAGEQFF. The CDR3, as DNA: TGTGCCAGCAGCCCTCCGGGCCTAGCGGGAGCGGGTGAGCAGTTCTTC.

This clonotype was observed many times. The chain is built from TRBV28 and TRBJ2-3; the D gene is possibly TRBD2 (6 bases). From germline, CDR1 is MDHEN and CDR2 SYDVKM. CDR3 length: 14 residues. The V end was cut by 6 bases, the J end by 5 bases, with 15 bases between. The CDR3 nucleotides read TGTGCCAGCAGCAAGGAGGGAGTCGGAGATACGCAGTATTTT. Its translation is CASSKEGVGDTQYF.

This clonotype was detected only a few times. This sequence joins TRBV24-1 and TRBJ2-2, with TRBD2 identical over 10 bases. J was trimmed by 0 bases and V by 3 bases; bases with no gene match: 9. Germline V gene data show CDR1 as KGHDR and CDR2 as SFDVKD. This CDR3 has 19 amino acids. This CDR3 reads CATSDPGTSVTTNTGELFF. CDR3 coding DNA: TGTGCCACCAGTGATCCCGGGACTAGCGTGACCACGAACACCGGGGAGCTGTTTTTT.

The sample holds a few counts of this clonotype. CDR3 in amino acids: CASTGVRQPQHF. In nucleotides, the CDR3 is TGTGCCAGCACGGGAGTGCGTCAGCCCCAGCATTTT. The chain couples TRBV6-6 to TRBJ1-5, with no clear D. Germline lookup yields CDR1 MNHNY and CDR2 SVGAGI (reference sequence). The V gene lost 7 bases and the J gene lost 6 bases, with 10 bases spanning the gap. The CDR3 is 12 amino acids.

This chain joins TRBV9 and TRBJ2-3, with TRBD1 matching 7 bases. The CDR3 loop spans 16 amino acids. Germline V gives CDR1 SGDLS, CDR2 YYNGEE. V was pared by 0 bases and J by 4 bases, with 8 bases of the junction left unmatched. Here the CDR3 reads CASSVVGFGQADTQYF. As DNA, the CDR3 is TGTGCCAGCAGCGTAGTGGGATTCGGACAGGCAGATACGCAGTATTTT.